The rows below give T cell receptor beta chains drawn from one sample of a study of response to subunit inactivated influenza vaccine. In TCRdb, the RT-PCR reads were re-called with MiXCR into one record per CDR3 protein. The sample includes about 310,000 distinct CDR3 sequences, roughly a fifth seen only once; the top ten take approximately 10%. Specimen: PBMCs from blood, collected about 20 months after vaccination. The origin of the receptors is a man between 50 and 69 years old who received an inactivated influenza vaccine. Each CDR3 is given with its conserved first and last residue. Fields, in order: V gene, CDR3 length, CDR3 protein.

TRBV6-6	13	CASKTSGPETQYF
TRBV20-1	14	CSAPGTGGSYEQYF
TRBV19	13	CASRREGNYGYTF
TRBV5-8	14	CASSRQGFYNEQFF
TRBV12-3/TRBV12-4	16	CASSLQAGGRWRTQYF
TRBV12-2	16	CASRHSNGRGIYEQYF
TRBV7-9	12	CASGEVRTEAFF
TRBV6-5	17	CASSYRLYRGMNTEAFF
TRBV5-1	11	CASSSGGEAFF
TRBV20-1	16	CSASFGQGSLASEAFF
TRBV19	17	CASRPGLAGAPHDTQYF
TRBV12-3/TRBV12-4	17	CASSLSVGFGNTGELFF
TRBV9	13	CASSPRGNGEAFF
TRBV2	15	CASSDLAETGNEQFF
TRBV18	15	CASSPRTGAGNTIYF
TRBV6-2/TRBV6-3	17	CASSYVSPGWNTGELFF
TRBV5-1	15	CASRSSGISSYEQYF
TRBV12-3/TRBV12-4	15	CASSLWTGGAQPQHF
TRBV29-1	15	CSVVTAISGANVLTF
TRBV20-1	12	CSATPMRNEQFF
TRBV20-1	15	CSASSGTSINSPLHF
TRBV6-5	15	CASSYMGGIGEKLFF
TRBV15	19	CATSRDGPGGMRYQETQYF
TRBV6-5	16	CASSWLAGVGTDTQYF
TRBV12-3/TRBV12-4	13	CASTSGRYTEAFF
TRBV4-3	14	CASSQDAVYTEAFF
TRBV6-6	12	CASKQASGQAFF
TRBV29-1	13	CSARQGVADTQYF
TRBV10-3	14	CAISVGQGAEGYTF